What follows is one T cell receptor (beta chain) and its context. Antigen unknown. By quantitative 5'-RACE with molecular barcodes, the TCR beta libraries were made. TCRdb independently ran MiXCR on the 5' RACE reads; one entry per CDR3 protein. The table records 700,000 to 1,000,000 distinct CDR3 sequences, 10% to 15% of them present only once. From germline, CDR1 is SGHRS and CDR2 YFSETQ. V dropped 0 bases and J dropped 6 bases, with 11 bases sitting between them. The CDR3 is 14 amino acids. The sample belongs to a study of CD8 T cells in ankylosing spondylitis. Findings and caveats of the study: It was reported that disease-linked clones were significantly enriched in matched ankylosing spondylitis synovial fluid. A motif in TCR beta, a set of roughly eight highly homologous variants, appeared characteristic of ankylosing spondylitis blood. Disease-linked clones proved CD8+ and comparatively uncommon in peripheral blood.

The V call is TRBV5-1, the J call TRBJ2-3; D possibly corresponds to TRBD1 (5 bases). This clonotype was sampled from a male donor with ankylosing spondylitis. Sequenced material: blood, either unsorted or a sorted T cell fraction (not recorded which). The CDR3 is CASSLGVRADTQYF. DNA of the CDR3: TGCGCCAGCAGCTTGGGAGTCAGGGCGGATACGCAGTATTTT.